Detailed here is one TCR beta chain. The antigen is unknown. Both 60 Vbeta primers and 13 Jbeta primers went into the PCR. TCRdb's copy holds only in-frame clones and misses some; the assay was immunoSEQ multiplex PCR. The data hold more than 55,000 clones, with around 80% observed a single time. This sample was included in a study of cytomegalovirus exposure and HLA in healthy donors. There are 15 residues in the CDR3. The junction had 9 bases not matched to a gene; V was cut back by 7 bases and J by 1 base. Germline values: CDR1 MNHNY, CDR2 SVGAGI (reference sequence). Donors in the study were healthy people who gave bone marrow. Findings and limits, study-wide: No immune exposure information besides CMV serostatus was available.

The chain couples TRBV6-6 to TRBJ1-1; 7 bases are a match to TRBD1. Sequencing used PBMCs. This TCR was sampled from a woman aged 40 to 50 in good health and CMV-seronegative. The CDR3 protein is CASNPPGQSNTEAFF. For the CDR3, the DNA is TGTGCCAGCAACCCACCGGGACAGTCGAACACTGAAGCTTTCTTT.